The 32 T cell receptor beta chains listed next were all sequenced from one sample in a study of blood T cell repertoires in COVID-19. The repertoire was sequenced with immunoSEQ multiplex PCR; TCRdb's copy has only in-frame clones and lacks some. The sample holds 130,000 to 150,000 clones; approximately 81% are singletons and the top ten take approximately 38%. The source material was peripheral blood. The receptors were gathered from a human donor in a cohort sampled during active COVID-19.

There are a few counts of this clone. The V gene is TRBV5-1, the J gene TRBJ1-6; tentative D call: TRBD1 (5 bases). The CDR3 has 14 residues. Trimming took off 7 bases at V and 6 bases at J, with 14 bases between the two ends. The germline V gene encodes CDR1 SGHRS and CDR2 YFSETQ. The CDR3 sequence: CASRRAGVNSPLHF. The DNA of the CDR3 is TGCGCCAGCCGCCGGGCGGGGGTTAATTCACCCCTCCACTTT. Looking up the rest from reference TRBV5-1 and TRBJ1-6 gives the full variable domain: KAGVTQTPRYLIKTRGQQVTLSCSPISGHRSVSWYQQTPGQGLQFLFEYFSETQRNKGNFPGRFSGRQFSNSRSEMNVSTLELGDSALYLCASRRAGVNSPLHFGNGTRLTVT.

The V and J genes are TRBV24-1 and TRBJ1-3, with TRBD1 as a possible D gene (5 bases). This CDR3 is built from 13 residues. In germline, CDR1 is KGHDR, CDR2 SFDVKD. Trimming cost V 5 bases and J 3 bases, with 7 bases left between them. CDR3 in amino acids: CATSGRDGNTIYF. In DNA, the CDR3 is TGTGCCACCAGTGGCAGGGATGGAAACACCATATATTTT.

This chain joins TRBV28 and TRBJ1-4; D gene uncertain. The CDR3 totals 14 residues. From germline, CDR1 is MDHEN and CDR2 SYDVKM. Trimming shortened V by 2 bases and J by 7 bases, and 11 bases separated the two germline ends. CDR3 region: CASSLRVYAEKLFF. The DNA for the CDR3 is TGTGCCAGCAGTTTACGGGTGTACGCTGAAAAACTGTTTTTT. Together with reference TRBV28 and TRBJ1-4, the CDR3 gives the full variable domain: DVKVTQSSRYLVKRTGEKVFLECVQDMDHENMFWYRQDPGLGLRLIYFSYDVKMKEKGDIPEGYSVSREKKERFSLILESASTNQTSMYLCASSLRVYAEKLFFGSGTQLSVL.

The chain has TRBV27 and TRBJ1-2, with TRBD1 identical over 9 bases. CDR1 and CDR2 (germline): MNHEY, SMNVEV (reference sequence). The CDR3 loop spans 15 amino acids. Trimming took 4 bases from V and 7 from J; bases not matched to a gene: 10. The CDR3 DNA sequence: TGTGCCAGCAGTTCCCCCCCGGGACAGGGATCTGGCTACACCTTC. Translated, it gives CASSSPPGQGSGYTF.

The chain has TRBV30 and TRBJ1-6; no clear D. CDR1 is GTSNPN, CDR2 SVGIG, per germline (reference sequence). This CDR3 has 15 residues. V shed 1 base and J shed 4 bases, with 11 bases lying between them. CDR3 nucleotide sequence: TGTGCCTGGAGTGCCGTCCCCCTGTATAATTCACCCCTCCACTTT. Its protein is CAWSAVPLYNSPLHF.

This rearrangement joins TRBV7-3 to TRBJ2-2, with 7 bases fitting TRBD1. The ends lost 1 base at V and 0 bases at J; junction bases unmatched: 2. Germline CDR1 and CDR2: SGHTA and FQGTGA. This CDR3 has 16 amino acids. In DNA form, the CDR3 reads TGTGCCAGCAGCTTAATCGGGACAGCGAACACCGGGGAGCTGTTTTTT. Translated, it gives CASSLIGTANTGELFF.

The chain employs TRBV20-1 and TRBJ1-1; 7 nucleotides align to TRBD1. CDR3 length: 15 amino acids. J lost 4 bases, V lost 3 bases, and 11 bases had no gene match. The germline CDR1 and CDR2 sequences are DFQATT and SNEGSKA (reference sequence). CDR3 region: CSASRGAAGGTEAFF. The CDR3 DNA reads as TGCAGTGCTAGTAGGGGGGCGGCAGGGGGCACTGAAGCTTTCTTT.

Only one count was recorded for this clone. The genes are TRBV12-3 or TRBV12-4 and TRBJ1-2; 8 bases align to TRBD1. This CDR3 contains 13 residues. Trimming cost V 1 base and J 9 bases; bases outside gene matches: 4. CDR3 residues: CASSLGTGRRYTF. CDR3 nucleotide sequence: TGTGCCAGCAGTTTAGGGACAGGGCGACGCTACACCTTC.

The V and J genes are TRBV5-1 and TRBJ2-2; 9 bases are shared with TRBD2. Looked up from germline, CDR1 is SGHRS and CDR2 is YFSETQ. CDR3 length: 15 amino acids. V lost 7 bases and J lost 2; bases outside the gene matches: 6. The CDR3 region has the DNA TGCGCCAGCCGCGGGGGGGCGGTTAACACCGGGGAGCTGTTTTTT. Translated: CASRGGAVNTGELFF.

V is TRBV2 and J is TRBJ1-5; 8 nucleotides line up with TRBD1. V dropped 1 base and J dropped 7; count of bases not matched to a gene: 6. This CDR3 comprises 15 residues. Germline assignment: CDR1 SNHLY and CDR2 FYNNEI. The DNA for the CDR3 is TGTGCCAGCAGTGAAGAGGACAGGGCGCAACAGCCCCAGCATTTT. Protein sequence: CASSEEDRAQQPQHF.

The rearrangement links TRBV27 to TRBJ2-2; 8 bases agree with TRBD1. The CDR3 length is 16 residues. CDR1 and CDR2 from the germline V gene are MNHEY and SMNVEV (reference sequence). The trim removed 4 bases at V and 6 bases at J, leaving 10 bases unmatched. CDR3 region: CASSSSTGVVPGELFF. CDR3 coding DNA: TGTGCCAGCAGTTCCTCGACAGGGGTCGTACCCGGGGAGCTGTTTTTT.

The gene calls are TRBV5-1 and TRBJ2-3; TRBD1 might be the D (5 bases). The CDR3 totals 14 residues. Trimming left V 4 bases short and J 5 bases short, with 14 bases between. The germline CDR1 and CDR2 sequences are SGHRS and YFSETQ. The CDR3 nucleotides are TGCGCCAGCAGCGGAACGACAGACGGAGATACGCAGTATTTT. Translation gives CASSGTTDGDTQYF.

Here the CDR3 reads CASSEWSRTSQPQHF. The CDR3 DNA sequence: TGTGCCAGCAGTGAATGGTCCCGGACATCGCAGCCCCAGCATTTT. The rearrangement uses TRBV2 and TRBJ1-5; weak D call: TRBD1 (5 bases). The CDR3 has 15 amino acids. Germline V gene sequence: CDR1 SNHLY, CDR2 FYNNEI. Trimming shortened V by 2 bases and J by 7 bases, and 15 bases separated the two germline ends.

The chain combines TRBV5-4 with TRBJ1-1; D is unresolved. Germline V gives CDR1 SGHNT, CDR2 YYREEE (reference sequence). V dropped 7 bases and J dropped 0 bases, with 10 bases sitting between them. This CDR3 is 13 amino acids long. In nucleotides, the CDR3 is TGTGCCAGCGGTGACTACATGAACACTGAAGCTTTCTTT. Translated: CASGDYMNTEAFF.

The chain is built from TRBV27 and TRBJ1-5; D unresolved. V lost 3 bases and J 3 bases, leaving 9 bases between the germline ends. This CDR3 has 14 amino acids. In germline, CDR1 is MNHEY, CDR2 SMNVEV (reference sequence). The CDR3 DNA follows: TGTGCCAGCAGTTTTAGTGAGAACAATCAGCCCCAGCATTTT. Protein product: CASSFSENNQPQHF.

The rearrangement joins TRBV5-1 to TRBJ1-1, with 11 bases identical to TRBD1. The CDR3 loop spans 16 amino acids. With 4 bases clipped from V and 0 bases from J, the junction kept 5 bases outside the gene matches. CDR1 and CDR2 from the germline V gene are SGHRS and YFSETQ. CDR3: CASSIGTGGMNTEAFF. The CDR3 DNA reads TGCGCCAGCAGCATTGGGACAGGGGGTATGAACACTGAAGCTTTCTTT.

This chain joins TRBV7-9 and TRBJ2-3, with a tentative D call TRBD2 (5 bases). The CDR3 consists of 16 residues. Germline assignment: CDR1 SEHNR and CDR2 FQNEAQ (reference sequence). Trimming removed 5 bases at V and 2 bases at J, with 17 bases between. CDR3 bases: TGTGCCAGCAGCCTCATTCCCCGGGGTCCCACAGATACGCAGTATTTT. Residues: CASSLIPRGPTDTQYF. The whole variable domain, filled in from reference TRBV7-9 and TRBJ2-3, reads DTGVSQNPRHKITKRGQNVTFRCDPISEHNRLYWYRQTLGQGPEFLTYFQNEAQLEKSRLLSDRFSAERPKGSFSTLEIQRTEQGDSAMYLCASSLIPRGPTDTQYFGPGTRLTVL.

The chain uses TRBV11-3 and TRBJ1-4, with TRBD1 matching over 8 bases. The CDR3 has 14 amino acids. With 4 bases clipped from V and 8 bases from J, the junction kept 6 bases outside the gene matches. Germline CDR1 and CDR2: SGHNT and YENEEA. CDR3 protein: CASSSDRDREKLFF. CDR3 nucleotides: TGTGCCAGCAGCTCGGACAGGGACCGCGAAAAACTGTTTTTT.

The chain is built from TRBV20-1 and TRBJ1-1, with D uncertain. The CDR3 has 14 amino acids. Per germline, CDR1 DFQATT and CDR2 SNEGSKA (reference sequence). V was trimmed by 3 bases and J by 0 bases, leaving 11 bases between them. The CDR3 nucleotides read TGCAGTGCTAGTCGCGGTCAGTTGAACACTGAAGCTTTCTTT. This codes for CSASRGQLNTEAFF.

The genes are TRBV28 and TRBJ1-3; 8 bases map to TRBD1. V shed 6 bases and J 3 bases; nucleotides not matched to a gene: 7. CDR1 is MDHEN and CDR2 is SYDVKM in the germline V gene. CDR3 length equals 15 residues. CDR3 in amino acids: CASSPQDRVGNTIYF. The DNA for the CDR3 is TGTGCCAGCAGCCCCCAGGACAGGGTTGGAAACACCATATATTTT. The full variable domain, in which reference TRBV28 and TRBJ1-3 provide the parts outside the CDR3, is DVKVTQSSRYLVKRTGEKVFLECVQDMDHENMFWYRQDPGLGLRLIYFSYDVKMKEKGDIPEGYSVSREKKERFSLILESASTNQTSMYLCASSPQDRVGNTIYFGEGSWLTVV.

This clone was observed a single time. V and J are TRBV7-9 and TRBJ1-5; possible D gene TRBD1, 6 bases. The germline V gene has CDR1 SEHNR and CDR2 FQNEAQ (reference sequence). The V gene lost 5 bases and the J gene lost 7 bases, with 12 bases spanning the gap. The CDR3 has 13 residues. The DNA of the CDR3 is TGTGCCAGCAGCCAACAGGGTTTACAGCCCCAGCATTTT. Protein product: CASSQQGLQPQHF.

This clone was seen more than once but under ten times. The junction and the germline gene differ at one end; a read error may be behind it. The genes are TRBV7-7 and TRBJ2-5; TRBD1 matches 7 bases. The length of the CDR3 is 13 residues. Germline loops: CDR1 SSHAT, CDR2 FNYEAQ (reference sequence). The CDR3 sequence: CASSLKQGETQYF. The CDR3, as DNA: TGTGCTAGCAGCTTAAAACAGGGGGAGACCCAGTACTTC.

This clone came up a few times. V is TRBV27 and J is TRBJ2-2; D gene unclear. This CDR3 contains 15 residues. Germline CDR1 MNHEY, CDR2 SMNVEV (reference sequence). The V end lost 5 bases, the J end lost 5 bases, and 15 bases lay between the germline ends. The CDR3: CASSLWSKRTGELFF. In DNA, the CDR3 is TGTGCCAGCAGTCTGTGGTCAAAGAGGACCGGGGAGCTGTTTTTT.

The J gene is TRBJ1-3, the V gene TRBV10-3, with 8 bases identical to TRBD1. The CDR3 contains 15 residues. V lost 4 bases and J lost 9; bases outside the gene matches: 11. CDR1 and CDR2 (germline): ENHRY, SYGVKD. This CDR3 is CAISGQGANGVTIYF. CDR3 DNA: TGTGCCATCAGTGGCCAGGGGGCGAACGGTGTCACCATATATTTT.

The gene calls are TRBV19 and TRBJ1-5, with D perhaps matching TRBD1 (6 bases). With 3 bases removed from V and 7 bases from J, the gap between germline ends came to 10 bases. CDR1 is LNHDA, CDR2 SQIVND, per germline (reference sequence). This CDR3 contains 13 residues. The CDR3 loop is CASSITGNQPQHF. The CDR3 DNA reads TGTGCCAGTAGTATTACAGGGAACCAGCCCCAGCATTTT. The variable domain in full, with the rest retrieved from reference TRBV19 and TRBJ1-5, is DGGITQSPKYLFRKEGQNVTLSCEQNLNHDAMYWYRQDPGQGLRLIYYSQIVNDFQKGDIAEGYSVSREKKESFPLTVTSAQKNPTAFYLCASSITGNQPQHFGDGTRLSIL.

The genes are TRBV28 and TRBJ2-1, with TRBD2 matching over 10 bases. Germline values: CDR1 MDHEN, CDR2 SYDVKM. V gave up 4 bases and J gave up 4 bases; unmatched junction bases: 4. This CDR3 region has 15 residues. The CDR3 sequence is CASSSTSGPYNEQFF. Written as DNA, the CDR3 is TGTGCCAGCAGTTCGACTAGCGGGCCTTACAATGAGCAGTTCTTC.

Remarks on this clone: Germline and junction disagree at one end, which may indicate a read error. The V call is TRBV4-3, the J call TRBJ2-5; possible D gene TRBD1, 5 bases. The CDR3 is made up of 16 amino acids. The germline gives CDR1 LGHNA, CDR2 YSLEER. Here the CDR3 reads CASSQEPAGNQGTQYF. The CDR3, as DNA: TGCGCCAGCAGCCAAGAGCCGGCAGGGAACCAAGGGACCCAGTACTTC.

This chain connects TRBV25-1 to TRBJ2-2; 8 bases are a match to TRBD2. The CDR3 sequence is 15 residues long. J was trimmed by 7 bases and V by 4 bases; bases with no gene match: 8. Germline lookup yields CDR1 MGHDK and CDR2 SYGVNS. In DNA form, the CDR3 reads TGTGCCAGCAGTGCGGGGAAGAGCGGGGGCGGGGAGCTGTTTTTT. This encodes CASSAGKSGGGELFF.

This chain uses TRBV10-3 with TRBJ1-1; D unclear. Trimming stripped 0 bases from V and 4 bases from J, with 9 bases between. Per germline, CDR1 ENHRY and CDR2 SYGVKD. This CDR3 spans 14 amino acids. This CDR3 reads CAISESIRSTEAFF. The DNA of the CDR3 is TGTGCCATCAGTGAGTCGATCCGTAGCACTGAAGCTTTCTTT.

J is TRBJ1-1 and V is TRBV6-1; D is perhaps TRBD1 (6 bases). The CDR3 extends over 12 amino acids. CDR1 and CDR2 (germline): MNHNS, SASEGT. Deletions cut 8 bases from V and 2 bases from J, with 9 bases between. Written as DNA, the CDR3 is TGTGCCAGCGATGGGGGCAACACTGAAGCTTTCTTT. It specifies CASDGGNTEAFF.

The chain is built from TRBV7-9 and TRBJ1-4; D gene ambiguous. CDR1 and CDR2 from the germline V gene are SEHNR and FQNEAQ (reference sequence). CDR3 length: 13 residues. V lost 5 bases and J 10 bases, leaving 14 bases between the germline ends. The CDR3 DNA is TGTGCCAGCAGCGCCCCCATGGGAGCAAAACTGTTTTTT. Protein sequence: CASSAPMGAKLFF.

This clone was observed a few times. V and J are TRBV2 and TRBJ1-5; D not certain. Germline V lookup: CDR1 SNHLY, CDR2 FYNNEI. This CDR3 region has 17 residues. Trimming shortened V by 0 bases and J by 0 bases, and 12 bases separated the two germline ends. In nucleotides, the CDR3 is TGTGCCAGCAGTGAAGCATCCTGGGAGTATAGCAATCAGCCCCAGCATTTT. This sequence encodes CASSEASWEYSNQPQHF.